The clone carrying this TCR beta chain occurred many times. Its target is unknown. This sample was included in a study of regulatory T cells in long-lasting Graves disease. Study context: Antithyroid drugs had been given to newly diagnosed Graves' patients for under 3 months. General study results and limits: Among the persistent patients, 2,741 public clonotypes were shared, more than the 950 to 1,000 shared among new patients. Less diverse TCR repertoires were seen in persistent Graves' patients than in newly diagnosed ones.

The time point was: newly diagnosed GD, antithyroid drugs for less than 3 months. PBMC RNA served as the TCR library source. CDR3 regions were amplified by Arm-PCR using iRepertoire HTBI primers to build TCR beta libraries. MiXCR, run by TCRdb on the multiplex PCR reads, gives a single entry per CDR3 protein. Among approximately 470,000 distinct CDR3 sequences listed, roughly 17% were seen once. CDR1 is DFQATT, CDR2 SNEGSKA, per germline (reference sequence). This CDR3 comprises 11 residues. These sequences were also reported in another study, on T cells in Graves' hyperthyroidism and ophthalmopathy. According to that study: A set of HTBI primers served as the primers for a first-round RT-PCR of the TCR CDR3.

This chain uses TRBV20-1 with TRBJ2-5; TRBD1 aligns across 10 bases. Here the sequenced sample was peripheral blood mononuclear cells (PBMCs), taken at new diagnosis, from a patient treated with antithyroid drugs. This clonotype was sampled from a man aged 35-49 years with Graves disease. The CDR3 DNA reads as TGCGGCCGGGACAGGGGAGAGACCCAGTACTTC. Its translation: CGRDRGETQYF.